This TCR beta chain was captured by sequencing in a study of shared T cell receptors in the human thymus. Trimming cost V 3 bases and J 2 bases; bases outside gene matches: 11. CDR1 and CDR2 (germline): MNHEY, SMNVEV (reference sequence). The CDR3 spans 17 residues. Sequenced by immunoSEQ multiplex PCR; TCRdb stores in-frame clones only, minus some. The sample includes hundreds of thousands of clones, 87% seen only once; the top ten take 0.0094%. The same data also contributed to another study, on human thymus T cells. That report notes: The donor group consisted of healthy Finnish infants who were having corrective surgery for congenital heart defects. Resections obtained during corrective heart surgery supplied the thymus tissue. V and J gene usage appeared biased in thymic and blood repertoires. Related research described strongly overlapping thymic repertoires in unrelated people.

The sequence derives from a boy under two years old with a congenital heart defect. Source material: thymocytes. J is TRBJ1-2 and V is TRBV27; 8 nucleotides match TRBD1. DNA of the CDR3: TGTGCCAGCAGTTTTAGGGGCAGGGGGCATGGGAACTATGGCTACACCTTC. Translated, it gives CASSFRGRGHGNYGYTF.